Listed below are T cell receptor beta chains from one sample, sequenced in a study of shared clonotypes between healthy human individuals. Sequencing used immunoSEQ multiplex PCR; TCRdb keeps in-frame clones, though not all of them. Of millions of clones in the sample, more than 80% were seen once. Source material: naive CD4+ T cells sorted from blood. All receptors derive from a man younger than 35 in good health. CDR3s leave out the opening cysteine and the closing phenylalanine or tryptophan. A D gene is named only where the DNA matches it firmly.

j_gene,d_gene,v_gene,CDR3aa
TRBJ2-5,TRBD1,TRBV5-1,ASSWGQDQETQY
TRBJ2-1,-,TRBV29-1,SVVQFNEQF
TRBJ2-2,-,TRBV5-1,ASSPDGTSLAGELF
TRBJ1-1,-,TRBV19,ASSMTGFTEAF
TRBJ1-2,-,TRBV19,ASSVGHQPNYGYT
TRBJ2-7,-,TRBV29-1,SVFRVGEQY
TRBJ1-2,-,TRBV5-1,ASSQAVGAYGYT
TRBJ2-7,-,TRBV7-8,ASSLPSLLYEQY
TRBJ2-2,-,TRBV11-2,ASSSRQDIRTGELF
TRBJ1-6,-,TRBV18,ASSLQGTSLIALH
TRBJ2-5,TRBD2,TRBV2,ASSVGSGGETQY
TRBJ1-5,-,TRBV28,ASSRSKVGGADQPQH
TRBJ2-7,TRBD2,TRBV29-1,SAEPAGGSSYEQY
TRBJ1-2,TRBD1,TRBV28,ATKGSTGGWGYT
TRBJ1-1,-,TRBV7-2,ASSSSQDPTSEAF
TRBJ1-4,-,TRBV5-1,ASSSGPTTNEKLF
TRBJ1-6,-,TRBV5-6,ASSSLRWAYNSPLH
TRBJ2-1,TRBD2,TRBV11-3,ASSLDTGGQF
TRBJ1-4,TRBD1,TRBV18,ASSLDRVPNEKLF
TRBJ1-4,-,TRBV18,ASSPVSEGEKLF
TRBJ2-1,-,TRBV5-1,ASSSYSYNEQF
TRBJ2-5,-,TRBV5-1,ASSPVRGGGTQETQY
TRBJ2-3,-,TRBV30,AWSRLGTDTDTQY
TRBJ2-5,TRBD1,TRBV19,ASSTGQGRETQY
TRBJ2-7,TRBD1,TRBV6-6,ASRGTGAFYEQY
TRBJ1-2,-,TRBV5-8,ASSLGEGQLYGYT
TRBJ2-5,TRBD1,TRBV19,ASSIMAGGTQY
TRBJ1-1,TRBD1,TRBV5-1,ASSLTGVTEAF
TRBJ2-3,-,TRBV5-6,ASSLTSRVDTQY
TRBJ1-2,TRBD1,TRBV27,ASSAGTGPSFLGYT
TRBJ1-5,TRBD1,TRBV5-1,ASSPEPGQGNQPQH
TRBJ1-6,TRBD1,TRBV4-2,ASSQDRGQNNSPLH
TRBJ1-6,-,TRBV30,AWSVSGIDLH
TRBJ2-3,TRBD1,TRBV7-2,ASSFGTGGADTQY
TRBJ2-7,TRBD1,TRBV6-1,ASKGQGASSYEQY